This T cell receptor (beta chain) was sequenced during a study of cytomegalovirus exposure and HLA in healthy donors. This clone appeared once. The antigen is not known. Nominally healthy donors were sampled, though unrecorded immune exposures were likely. V was cut by 5 bases and J by 0 bases, with 12 bases left in between. Germline loops: CDR1 SGHAT, CDR2 FQDESV (reference sequence). The CDR3 length is 15 residues. PCR employed 60 Vbeta and 13 Jbeta primers. The protocol was immunoSEQ multiplex PCR, while the TCRdb copy is restricted to in-frame clones and leaves out a portion. The sample contains approximately 170,000 clones, roughly four fifths of which appear only once. General study points: When analyzed later, a missense DCLRE1C variant was found to be linked to TCR beta V- and J-gene trimming. Available immune exposure information covered CMV serostatus only. Rare sequences made up most TCRs, while some public TCRs were found in many donors.

This sequence was found in a man aged 50 to 60 in good health and CMV-seropositive. The specimen sequenced was PBMCs. This chain uses TRBV11-1 with TRBJ2-3; unclear D gene. The CDR3 nucleotides read TGTGCCAGCAGCCTCGACATTTCCAGCACAGATACGCAGTATTTT. Translation gives CASSLDISSTDTQYF.